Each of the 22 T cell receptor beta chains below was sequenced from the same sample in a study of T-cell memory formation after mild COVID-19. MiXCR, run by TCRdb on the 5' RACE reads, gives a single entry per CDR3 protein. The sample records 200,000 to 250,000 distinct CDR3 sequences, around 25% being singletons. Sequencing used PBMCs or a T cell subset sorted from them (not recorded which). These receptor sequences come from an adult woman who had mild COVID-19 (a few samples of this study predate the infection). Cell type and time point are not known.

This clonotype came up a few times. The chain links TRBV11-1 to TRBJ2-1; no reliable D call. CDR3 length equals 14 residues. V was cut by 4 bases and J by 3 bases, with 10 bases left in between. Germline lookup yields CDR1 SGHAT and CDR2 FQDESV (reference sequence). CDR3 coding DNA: TGTGCCAGCAGCTATCTGACTGGCTACAATGAGCAGTTCTTC. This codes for CASSYLTGYNEQFF.

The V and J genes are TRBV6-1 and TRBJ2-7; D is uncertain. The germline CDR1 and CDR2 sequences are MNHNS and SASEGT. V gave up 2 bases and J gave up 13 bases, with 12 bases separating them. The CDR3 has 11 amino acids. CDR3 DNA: TGTGCCAGCAGTGAACCCAGGCCCCTCTACTTC. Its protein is CASSEPRPLYF.

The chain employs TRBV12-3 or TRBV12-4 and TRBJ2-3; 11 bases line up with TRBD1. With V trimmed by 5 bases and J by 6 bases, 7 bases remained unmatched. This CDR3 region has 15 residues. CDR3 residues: CASSPGGTGGDTQYF. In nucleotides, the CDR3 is TGTGCCAGCAGTCCAGGGGGGACAGGGGGGGATACGCAGTATTTT.

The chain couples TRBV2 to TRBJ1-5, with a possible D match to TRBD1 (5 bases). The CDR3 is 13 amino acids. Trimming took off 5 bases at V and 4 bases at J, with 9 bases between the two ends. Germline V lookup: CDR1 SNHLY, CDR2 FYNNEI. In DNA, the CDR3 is TGTGCCAGCAGTCTGGACACTAATCAGCCCCAGCATTTT. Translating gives CASSLDTNQPQHF.

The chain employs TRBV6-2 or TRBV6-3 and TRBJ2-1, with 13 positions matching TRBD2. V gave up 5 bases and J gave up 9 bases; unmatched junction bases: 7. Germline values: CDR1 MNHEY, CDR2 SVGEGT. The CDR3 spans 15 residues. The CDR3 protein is CASSPGLAGAGEQFF. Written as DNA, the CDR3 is TGTGCCAGCAGTCCCGGACTAGCGGGAGCGGGTGAGCAGTTCTTC.

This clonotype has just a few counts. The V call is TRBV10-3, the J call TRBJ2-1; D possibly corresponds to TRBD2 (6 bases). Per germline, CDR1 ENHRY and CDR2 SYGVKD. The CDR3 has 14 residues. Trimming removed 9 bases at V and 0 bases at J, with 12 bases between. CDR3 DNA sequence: TGTGCCATTGGGAGGACGAGCTCCTACAATGAGCAGTTCTTC. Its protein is CAIGRTSSYNEQFF.

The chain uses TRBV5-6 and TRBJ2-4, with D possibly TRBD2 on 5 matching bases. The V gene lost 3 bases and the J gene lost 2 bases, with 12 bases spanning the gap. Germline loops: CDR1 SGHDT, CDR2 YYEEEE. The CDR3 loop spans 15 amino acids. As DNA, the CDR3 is TGTGCCAGCAGCTCTATCGGGGAGTCCAAAAACATTCAGTACTTC. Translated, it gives CASSSIGESKNIQYF.

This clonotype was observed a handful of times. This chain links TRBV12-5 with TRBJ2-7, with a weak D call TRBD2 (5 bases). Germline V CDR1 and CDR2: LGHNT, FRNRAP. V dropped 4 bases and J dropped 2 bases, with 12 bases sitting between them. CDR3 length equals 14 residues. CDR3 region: CASGWETPTYEQYF. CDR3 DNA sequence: TGTGCTAGTGGTTGGGAGACACCCACCTACGAGCAGTACTTC. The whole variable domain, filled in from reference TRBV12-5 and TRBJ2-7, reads DARVTQTPRHKVTEMGQEVTMRCQPILGHNTVFWYRQTMMQGLELLAYFRNRAPLDDSGMPKDRFSAEMPDATLATLKIQPSEPRDSAVYFCASGWETPTYEQYFGPGTRLTVT.

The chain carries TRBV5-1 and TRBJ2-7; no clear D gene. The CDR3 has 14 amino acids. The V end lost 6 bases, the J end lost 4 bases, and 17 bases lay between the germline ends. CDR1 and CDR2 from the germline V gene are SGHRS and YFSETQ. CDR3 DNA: TGCGCCAGCAAGAATAGGGCAGCCTCATACGAGCAGTACTTC. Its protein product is CASKNRAASYEQYF.

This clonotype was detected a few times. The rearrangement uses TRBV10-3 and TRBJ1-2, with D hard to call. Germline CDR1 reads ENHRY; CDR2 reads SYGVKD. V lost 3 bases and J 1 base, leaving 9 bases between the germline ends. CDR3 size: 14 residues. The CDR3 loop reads CAISDGYSNYGYTF. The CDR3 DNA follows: TGTGCCATCAGTGATGGGTACAGTAACTATGGCTACACCTTC.

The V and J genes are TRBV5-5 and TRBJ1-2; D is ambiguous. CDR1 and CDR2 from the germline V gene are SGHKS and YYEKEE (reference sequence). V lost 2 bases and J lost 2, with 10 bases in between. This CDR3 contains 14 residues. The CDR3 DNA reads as TGTGCCAGCAGCTTTGGCGGGCAGAACTATGGCTACACCTTC. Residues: CASSFGGQNYGYTF.

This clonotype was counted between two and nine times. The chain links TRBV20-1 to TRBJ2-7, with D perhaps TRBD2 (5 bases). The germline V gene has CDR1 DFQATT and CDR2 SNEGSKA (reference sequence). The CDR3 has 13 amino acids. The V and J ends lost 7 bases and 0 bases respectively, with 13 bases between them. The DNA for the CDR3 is TGCAGTGGGACGGACTCAAGCTCCTACGAGCAGTACTTC. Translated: CSGTDSSSYEQYF.

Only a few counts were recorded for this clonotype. The CDR3 spells CASSLFLSAYEQYF. The CDR3 DNA follows: TGTGCCAGCAGCTTGTTTCTCTCAGCCTACGAGCAGTACTTC. The chain is built from TRBV5-5 and TRBJ2-7; D is unclear. The germline CDR1 and CDR2 sequences are SGHKS and YYEKEE (reference sequence). This CDR3 region has 14 residues. Trimming removed 1 base from V and 2 bases from J, with 10 bases in between.

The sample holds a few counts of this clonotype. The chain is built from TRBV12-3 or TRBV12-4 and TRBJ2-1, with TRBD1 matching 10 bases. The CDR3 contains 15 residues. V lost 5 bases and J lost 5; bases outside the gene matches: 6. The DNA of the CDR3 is TGTGCCAGCAGTCGACAGGGGGCATCCCACAATGAGCAGTTCTTC. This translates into CASSRQGASHNEQFF.

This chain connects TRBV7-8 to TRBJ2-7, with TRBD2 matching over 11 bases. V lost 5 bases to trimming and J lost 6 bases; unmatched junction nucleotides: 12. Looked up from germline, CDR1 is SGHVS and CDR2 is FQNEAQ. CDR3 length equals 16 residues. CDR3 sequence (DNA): TGTGCCAGCAGCCTAACGGGACTAGCGGTGAGGGGCGAGCAGTACTTC. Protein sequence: CASSLTGLAVRGEQYF.

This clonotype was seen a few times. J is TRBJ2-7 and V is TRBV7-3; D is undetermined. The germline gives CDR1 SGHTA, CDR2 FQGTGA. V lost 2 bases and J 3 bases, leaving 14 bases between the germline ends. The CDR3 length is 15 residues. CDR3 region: CASSLGFGQHYEQYF. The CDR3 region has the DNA TGTGCCAGCAGCTTAGGGTTCGGGCAGCACTACGAGCAGTACTTC.

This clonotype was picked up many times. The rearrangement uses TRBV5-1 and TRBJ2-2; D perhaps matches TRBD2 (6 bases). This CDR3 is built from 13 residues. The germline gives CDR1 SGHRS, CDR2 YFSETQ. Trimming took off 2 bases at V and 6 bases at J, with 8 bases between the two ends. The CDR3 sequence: CASSFAGSGELFF. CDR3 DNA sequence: TGCGCCAGCAGCTTTGCGGGGTCCGGGGAGCTGTTTTTT. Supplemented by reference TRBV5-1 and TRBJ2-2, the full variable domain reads KAGVTQTPRYLIKTRGQQVTLSCSPISGHRSVSWYQQTPGQGLQFLFEYFSETQRNKGNFPGRFSGRQFSNSRSEMNVSTLELGDSALYLCASSFAGSGELFFGEGSRLTVL.

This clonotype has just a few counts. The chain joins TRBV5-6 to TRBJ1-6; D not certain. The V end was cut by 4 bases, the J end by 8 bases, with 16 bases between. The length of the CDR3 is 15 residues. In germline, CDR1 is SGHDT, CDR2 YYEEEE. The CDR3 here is CASSPRSLLYSPLHF. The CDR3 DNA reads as TGTGCCAGCAGCCCGAGGTCCCTCCTATATTCACCCCTCCACTTT.

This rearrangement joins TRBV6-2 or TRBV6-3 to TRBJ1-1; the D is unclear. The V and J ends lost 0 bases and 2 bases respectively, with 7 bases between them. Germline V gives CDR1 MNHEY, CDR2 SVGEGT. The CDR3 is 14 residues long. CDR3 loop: CASSYSRANTEAFF. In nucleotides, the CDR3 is TGTGCCAGCAGTTACTCTAGGGCTAACACTGAAGCTTTCTTT.

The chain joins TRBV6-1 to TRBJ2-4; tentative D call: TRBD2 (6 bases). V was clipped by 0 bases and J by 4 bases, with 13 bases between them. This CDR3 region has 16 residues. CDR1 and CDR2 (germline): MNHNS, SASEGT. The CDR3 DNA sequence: TGTGCCAGCAGTGAAGCGGGGGGAGGTGGTAAAAACATTCAGTACTTC. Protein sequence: CASSEAGGGGKNIQYF.

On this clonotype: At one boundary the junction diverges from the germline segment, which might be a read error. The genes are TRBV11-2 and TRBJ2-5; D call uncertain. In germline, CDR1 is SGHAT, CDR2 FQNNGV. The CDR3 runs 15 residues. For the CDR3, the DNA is TGTGCCAGCAGCTTAGGATGGGGAAATCGAAGAGAAGTGGACTTC. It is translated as CASSLGWGNRREVDF.

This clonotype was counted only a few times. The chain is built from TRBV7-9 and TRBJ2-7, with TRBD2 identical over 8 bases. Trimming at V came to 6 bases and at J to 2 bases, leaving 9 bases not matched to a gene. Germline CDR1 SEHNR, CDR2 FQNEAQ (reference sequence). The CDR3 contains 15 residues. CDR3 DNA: TGTGCCAGCAGTCAACAGCGGGAGTTAACCTACGAGCAGTACTTC. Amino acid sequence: CASSQQRELTYEQYF.